This TCR beta chain was recorded in a study of blood T cells in healthy people across ages. This clonotype has ten or more counts. Alongside a J-beta primer mix, a sample-barcoded 5' primer served in a second PCR lasting roughly 7 to 11 cycles. TCRdb reprocessed the 5' RACE reads with MiXCR, giving one entry per CDR3 protein. The profile shows more than 1,000,000 distinct CDR3 sequences, under 30% of them singletons. Trimming removed 0 bases from V and 6 bases from J, with 9 bases in between. This CDR3 is 14 amino acids long. Germline V gene sequence: CDR1 SGDLS, CDR2 YYNGEE. Separately, the same data were catalogued under a study of T cells of mothers and their children. That work states: Mothers yielded over 8.5 million CDR3 reads, children some 2.8 million each.

Specimen: blood. The TCR was taken from a girl aged 2-15 years in good health. The V call is TRBV9, the J call TRBJ1-4; no definite D call. The CDR3 DNA follows: TGTGCCAGCAGCGTAGCTGTGCAAGATGAAAAACTGTTTTTT. This sequence encodes CASSVAVQDEKLFF.